This TCR beta chain was observed in a study of tumor-infiltrating lymphocytes in localized non-small cell lung cancer. Study summary: Each patient gave resected tumor and non-adjacent uninvolved lung tissue. Broader study findings: Each assay used a separate piece of the same tissue.

Clones were sequenced by immunoSEQ multiplex PCR, and TCRdb holds only the in-frame ones, with some missing. Of about 9,000 clones listed, approximately 74% are singletons. This clone was found a few times. The antigen is undetermined. J lost 7 bases, V lost 5 bases, and 2 bases had no gene match. Per germline, CDR1 SSHAT and CDR2 FNYEAQ (reference sequence). The CDR3 runs to 13 residues. J is TRBJ1-4 and V is TRBV7-7; TRBD1 agrees at 9 bases. The sequence was collected from a human donor with non-small cell lung cancer. The sequenced sample consisted of uninvolved lung tissue not adjacent to the tumor. This CDR3 is CASSEDRGEKLFF. The CDR3 DNA sequence: TGTGCCAGCAGCGAGGACAGGGGTGAAAAACTGTTTTTT.